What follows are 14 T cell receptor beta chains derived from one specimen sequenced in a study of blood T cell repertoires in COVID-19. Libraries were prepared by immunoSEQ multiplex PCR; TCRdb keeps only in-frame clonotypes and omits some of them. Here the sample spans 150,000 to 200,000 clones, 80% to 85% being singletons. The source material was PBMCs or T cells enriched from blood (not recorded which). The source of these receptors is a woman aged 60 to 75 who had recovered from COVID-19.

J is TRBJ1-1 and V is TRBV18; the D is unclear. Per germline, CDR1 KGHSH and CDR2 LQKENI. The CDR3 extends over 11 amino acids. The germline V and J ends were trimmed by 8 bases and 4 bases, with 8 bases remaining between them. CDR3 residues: CASADITEAFF. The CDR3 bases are TGTGCCAGCGCCGACATCACTGAAGCTTTCTTT.

CDR3 protein: CASSRGQGSNNEQFF. CDR3 nucleotides: TGTGCCAGCAGCAGAGGACAGGGGAGTAACAATGAGCAGTTCTTC. The chain joins TRBV7-3 to TRBJ2-1; 9 nucleotides match TRBD1. Trimming took 5 bases from V and 5 from J; bases not matched to a gene: 7. This CDR3 has 15 residues. CDR1 is SGHTA and CDR2 is FQGTGA in the germline V gene.

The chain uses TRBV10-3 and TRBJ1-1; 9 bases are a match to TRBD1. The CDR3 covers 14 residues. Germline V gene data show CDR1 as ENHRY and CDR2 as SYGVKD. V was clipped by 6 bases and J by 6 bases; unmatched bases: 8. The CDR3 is CAIRSDRGFSEAFF. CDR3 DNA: TGTGCCATCAGATCGGACAGGGGATTCTCTGAAGCTTTCTTT.

The CDR3 DNA follows: TGCAGCGTTAGTGGAGGTTCGGCTGGCGTCCCCTACGAGCAGTACTTC. This sequence encodes CSVSGGSAGVPYEQYF. V usage is TRBV29-1 and J usage is TRBJ2-7; tentative D call: TRBD2 (5 bases). The CDR3 length is 16 residues. V was shortened by 5 bases and J by 2 bases, with 22 bases between the two germline ends. Per the germline V gene, CDR1 is SQVTM and CDR2 is ANQGSEA.

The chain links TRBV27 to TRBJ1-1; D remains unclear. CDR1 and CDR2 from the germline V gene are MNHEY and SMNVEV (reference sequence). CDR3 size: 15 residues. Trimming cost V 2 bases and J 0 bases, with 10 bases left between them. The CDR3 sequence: CASSLPPGMNTEAFF. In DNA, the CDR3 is TGTGCCAGCAGTTTACCCCCGGGAATGAACACTGAAGCTTTCTTT.

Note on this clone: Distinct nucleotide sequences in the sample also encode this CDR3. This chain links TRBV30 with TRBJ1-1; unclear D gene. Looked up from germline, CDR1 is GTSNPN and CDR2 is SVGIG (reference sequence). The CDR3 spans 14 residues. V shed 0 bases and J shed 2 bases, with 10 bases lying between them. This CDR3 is CAWSVLGLNTEAFF. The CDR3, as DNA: TGTGCCTGGAGTGTACTCGGACTTAACACTGAAGCTTTCTTT.

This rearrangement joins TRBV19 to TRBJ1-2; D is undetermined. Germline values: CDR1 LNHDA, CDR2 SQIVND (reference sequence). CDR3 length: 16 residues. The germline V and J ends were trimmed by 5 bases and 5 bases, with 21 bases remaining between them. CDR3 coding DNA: TGTGCCAGTAGTCCTTCCACCACCGACGGGATATATGGCTACACCTTC. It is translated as CASSPSTTDGIYGYTF.

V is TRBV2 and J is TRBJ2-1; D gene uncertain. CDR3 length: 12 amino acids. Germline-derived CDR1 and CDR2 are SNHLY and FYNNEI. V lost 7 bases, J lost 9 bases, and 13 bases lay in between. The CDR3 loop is CASTEVSGEQFF. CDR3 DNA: TGTGCCAGCACCGAGGTGTCGGGTGAGCAGTTCTTC.

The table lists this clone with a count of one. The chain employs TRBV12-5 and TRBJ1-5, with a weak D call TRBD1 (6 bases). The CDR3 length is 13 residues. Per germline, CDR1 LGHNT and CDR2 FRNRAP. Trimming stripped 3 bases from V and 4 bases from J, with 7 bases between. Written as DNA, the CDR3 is TGTGCTAGTGGTTTTACAGGGAATCAGCCCCAGCATTTT. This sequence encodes CASGFTGNQPQHF.

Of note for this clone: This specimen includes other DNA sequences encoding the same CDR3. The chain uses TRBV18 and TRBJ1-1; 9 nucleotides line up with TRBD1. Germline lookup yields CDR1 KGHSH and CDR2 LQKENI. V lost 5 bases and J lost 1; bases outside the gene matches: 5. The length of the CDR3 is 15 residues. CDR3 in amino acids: CASSATGGRNTEAFF. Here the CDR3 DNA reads TGTGCCAGCTCAGCGACAGGGGGACGGAACACTGAAGCTTTCTTT.

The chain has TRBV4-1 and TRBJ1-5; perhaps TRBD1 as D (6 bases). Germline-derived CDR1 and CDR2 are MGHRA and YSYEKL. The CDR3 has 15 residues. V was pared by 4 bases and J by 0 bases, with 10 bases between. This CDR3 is CASSRRQDSNQPQHF. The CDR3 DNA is TGCGCCAGCAGCCGCCGACAGGATAGCAATCAGCCCCAGCATTTT.

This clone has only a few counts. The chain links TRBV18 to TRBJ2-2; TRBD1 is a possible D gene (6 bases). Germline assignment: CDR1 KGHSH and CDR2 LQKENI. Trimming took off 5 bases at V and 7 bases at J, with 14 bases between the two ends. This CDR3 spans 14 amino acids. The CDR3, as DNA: TGTGCCAGCTCATCTCAGAAGGGGGACGGGGAGCTGTTTTTT. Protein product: CASSSQKGDGELFF.

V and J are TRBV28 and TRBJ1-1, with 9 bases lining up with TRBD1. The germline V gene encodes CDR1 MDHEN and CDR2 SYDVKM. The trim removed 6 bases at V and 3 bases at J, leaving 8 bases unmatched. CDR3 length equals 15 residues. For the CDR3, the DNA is TGTGCCAGCAGGTTACAGGGGGCGGGGTACACTGAAGCTTTCTTT. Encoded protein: CASRLQGAGYTEAFF.

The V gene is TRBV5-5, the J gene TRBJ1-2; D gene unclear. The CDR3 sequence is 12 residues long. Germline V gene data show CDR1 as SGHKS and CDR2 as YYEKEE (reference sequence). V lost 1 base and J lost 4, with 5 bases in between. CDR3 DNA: TGTGCCAGCAGCTTGCTGGCCTATGGCTACACCTTC. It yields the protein CASSLLAYGYTF.